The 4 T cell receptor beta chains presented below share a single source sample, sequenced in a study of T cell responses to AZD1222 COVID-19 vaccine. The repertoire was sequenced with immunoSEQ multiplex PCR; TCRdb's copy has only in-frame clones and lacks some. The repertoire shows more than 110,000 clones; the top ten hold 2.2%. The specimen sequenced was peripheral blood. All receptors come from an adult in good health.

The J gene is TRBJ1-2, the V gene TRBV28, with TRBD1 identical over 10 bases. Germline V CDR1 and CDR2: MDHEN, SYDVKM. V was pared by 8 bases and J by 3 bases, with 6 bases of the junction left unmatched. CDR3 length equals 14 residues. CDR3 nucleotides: TGTGCCAGCGACAGGGGGCACAGCGACTATGGCTACACCTTC. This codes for CASDRGHSDYGYTF.

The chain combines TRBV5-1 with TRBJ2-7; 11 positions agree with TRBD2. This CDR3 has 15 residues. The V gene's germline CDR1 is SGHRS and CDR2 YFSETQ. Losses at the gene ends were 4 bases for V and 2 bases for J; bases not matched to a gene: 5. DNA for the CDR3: TGCGCCAGCAGCGGGAATAGCGGGGGGGCCTACGAGCAGTACTTC. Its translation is CASSGNSGGAYEQYF.

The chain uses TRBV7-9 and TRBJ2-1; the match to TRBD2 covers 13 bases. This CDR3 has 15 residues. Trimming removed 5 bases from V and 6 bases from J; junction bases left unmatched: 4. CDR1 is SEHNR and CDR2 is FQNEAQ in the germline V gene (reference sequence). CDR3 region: CASSLTSGGPNEQFF. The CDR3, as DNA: TGTGCCAGCAGCCTGACTAGCGGGGGGCCCAATGAGCAGTTCTTC.

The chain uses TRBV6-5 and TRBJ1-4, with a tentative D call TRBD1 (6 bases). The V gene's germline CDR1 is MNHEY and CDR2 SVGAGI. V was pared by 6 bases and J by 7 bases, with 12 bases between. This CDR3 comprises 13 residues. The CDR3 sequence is CASSGGVSEKLFF. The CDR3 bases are TGTGCCAGCAGCGGGGGCGTTTCTGAAAAACTGTTTTTT.